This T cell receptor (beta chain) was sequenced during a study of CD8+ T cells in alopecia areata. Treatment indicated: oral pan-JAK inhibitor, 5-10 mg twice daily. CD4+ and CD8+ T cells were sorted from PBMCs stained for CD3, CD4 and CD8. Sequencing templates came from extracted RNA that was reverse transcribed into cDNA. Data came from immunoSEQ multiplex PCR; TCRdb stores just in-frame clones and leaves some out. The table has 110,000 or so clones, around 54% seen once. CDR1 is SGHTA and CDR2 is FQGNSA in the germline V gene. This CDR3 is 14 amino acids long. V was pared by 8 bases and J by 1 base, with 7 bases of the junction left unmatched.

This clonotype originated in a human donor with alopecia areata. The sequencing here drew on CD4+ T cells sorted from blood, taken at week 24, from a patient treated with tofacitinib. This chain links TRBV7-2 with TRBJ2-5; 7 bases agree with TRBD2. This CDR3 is CASAPGGGQETQYF. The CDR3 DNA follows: TGTGCCAGCGCGCCCGGCGGGGGCCAAGAGACCCAGTACTTC.